Presented here are 21 T cell receptor beta chains from one specimen sequenced in a study of cytomegalovirus exposure and HLA in healthy donors. The assay was immunoSEQ multiplex PCR, and TCRdb's table has in-frame clones only and misses some. This sample has 350,000 or so clones, with about nine tenths found just once. The sequenced material came from PBMCs. All receptors derive from a woman aged 18-29 years in good health and CMV-seronegative.

This clone has a single count. The chain recombines TRBV27 with TRBJ2-7; 9 positions agree with TRBD2. The V segment lost 1 base and the J segment 2 bases; nucleotides outside the gene matches: 12. The germline V gene encodes CDR1 MNHEY and CDR2 SMNVEV (reference sequence). The CDR3 runs to 18 residues. Here the CDR3 reads CASSLYGSGLAGPYEQYF. The CDR3 DNA reads as TGTGCCAGCAGTTTATATGGTTCGGGCCTAGCGGGGCCCTACGAGCAGTACTTC.

This clone was seen only a few times. The chain joins TRBV6-5 to TRBJ2-5; possibly TRBD1 for D (6 bases). V was pared by 0 bases and J by 5 bases, with 13 bases between. Per germline, CDR1 MNHEY and CDR2 SVGAGI. The length of the CDR3 is 15 residues. CDR3 residues: CASSYSSGGGETQYF. In DNA form, the CDR3 reads TGTGCCAGCAGTTACTCGAGTGGGGGCGGGGAGACCCAGTACTTC.

The gene calls are TRBV18 and TRBJ1-1, with TRBD1 identical over 7 bases. Germline V gives CDR1 KGHSH, CDR2 LQKENI. Trimming at V came to 6 bases and at J to 6 bases, leaving 7 bases not matched to a gene. CDR3 length: 13 residues. The DNA for the CDR3 is TGTGCCAGCTCCCCAGACAGGGACTCTGAAGCTTTCTTT. Translation: CASSPDRDSEAFF.

Turning to this clone: One junction end disagrees with the germline gene, perhaps due to a read error. The CDR3 protein is CASIERGLAGVGGETQYF. CDR3 DNA: TGTGCCAGCATTGAAAGGGGACTAGCGGGAGTGGGGGGAGAGACCCAGTACTTC. The chain combines TRBV6-1 with TRBJ2-5; 14 bases are a match to TRBD2. Germline CDR1 and CDR2: MNHNS and SASEGT. The CDR3 totals 18 residues.

The chain combines TRBV19 with TRBJ1-5; TRBD1 aligns across 9 bases. The V gene's germline CDR1 is LNHDA and CDR2 SQIVND (reference sequence). The CDR3 runs 16 residues. V trimming: 2 bases; J trimming: 5 bases; junction bases outside the gene matches: 7. DNA of the CDR3: TGTGCCAGTAGTATATTCCCGGGACAGGGTCATCAGCCCCAGCATTTT. It yields the protein CASSIFPGQGHQPQHF.

This clone was counted between two and nine times. This sample includes further DNA sequences coding for the same CDR3. The chain joins TRBV27 to TRBJ1-2; D gene ambiguous. The V end was cut by 5 bases, the J end by 3 bases, with 10 bases between. CDR1 is MNHEY and CDR2 is SMNVEV in the germline V gene (reference sequence). This CDR3 comprises 13 residues. The CDR3: CASSLRGDYGYTF. The CDR3, as DNA: TGTGCCAGCAGTCTTCGGGGAGACTATGGCTACACCTTC.

The V gene is TRBV5-6, the J gene TRBJ1-2; 7 positions match TRBD1. Germline V gene lookup returns CDR1 SGHDT and CDR2 YYEEEE. The J segment lost 0 bases and the V segment lost 3 bases, leaving 5 bases of the junction unmatched. The CDR3 is 15 residues long. The CDR3 DNA reads TGTGCCAGCAGCTGGGGACAGTTCCCTAACTATGGCTACACCTTC. Protein product: CASSWGQFPNYGYTF. Using reference TRBV5-6 and TRBJ1-2 for the parts outside the CDR3, the full variable domain is DAGVTQSPTHLIKTRGQQVTLRCSPKSGHDTVSWYQQALGQGPQFIFQYYEEEERQRGNFPDRFSGHQFPNYSSELNVNALLLGDSALYLCASSWGQFPNYGYTFGSGTRLTVV.

The genes are TRBV29-1 and TRBJ1-1, with TRBD1 matching 11 bases. Trimming at V came to 7 bases and at J to 3 bases, leaving 7 bases not matched to a gene. Germline values: CDR1 SQVTM, CDR2 ANQGSEA. The CDR3 runs 14 residues. The CDR3 nucleotides read TGCAGCGCTAGGACAGGGGGCGAGGACACTGAAGCTTTCTTT. Amino acids: CSARTGGEDTEAFF.

The chain combines TRBV4-1 with TRBJ2-7; D possibly corresponds to TRBD1 (6 bases). With 1 base removed from V and 0 bases from J, the gap between germline ends came to 16 bases. The CDR3 sequence is 17 residues long. Germline V gene data show CDR1 as MGHRA and CDR2 as YSYEKL. The CDR3 sequence: CASSQVYGQLSSYEQYF. The CDR3 DNA reads TGCGCCAGCAGCCAAGTGTACGGACAGCTTAGCTCCTACGAGCAGTACTTC.

This chain joins TRBV2 and TRBJ1-5, with a possible D match to TRBD1 (5 bases). Germline V lookup: CDR1 SNHLY, CDR2 FYNNEI. The CDR3 is made up of 14 amino acids. V gave up 6 bases and J gave up 1 base, with 10 bases separating them. The CDR3 loop reads CASSARTSNQPQHF. In DNA, the CDR3 is TGTGCCAGCAGCGCTCGGACAAGCAATCAGCCCCAGCATTTT.

This chain uses TRBV5-8 with TRBJ2-7; 9 nucleotides match TRBD1. The CDR3 has 14 amino acids. V dropped 4 bases and J dropped 5; count of bases not matched to a gene: 7. Per germline, CDR1 SGHTS and CDR2 YDEGEE. The CDR3 is CASSRTGVSNEQYF. In nucleotides, the CDR3 is TGTGCCAGCAGCCGGACAGGGGTTAGTAACGAGCAGTACTTC.

The V gene is TRBV2, the J gene TRBJ2-7; 8 bases are a match to TRBD2. With V trimmed by 2 bases and J by 9 bases, 6 bases remained unmatched. Germline V lookup: CDR1 SNHLY, CDR2 FYNNEI. The length of the CDR3 is 13 residues. The CDR3 DNA is TGTGCCAGCAGTGAAAGGACGGCGGGAGGGCAGTACTTC. Amino acid sequence: CASSERTAGGQYF.

The chain couples TRBV18 to TRBJ2-1; the D gene is possibly TRBD2 (6 bases). The CDR3 extends over 14 amino acids. Trimming cost V 2 bases and J 7 bases, with 12 bases left between them. Germline V gene lookup returns CDR1 KGHSH and CDR2 LQKENI. The CDR3 protein is CASSPGTQENEQFF. In DNA form, the CDR3 reads TGTGCCAGCTCACCAGGGACTCAGGAGAATGAGCAGTTCTTC.

This chain joins TRBV6-5 and TRBJ2-1; D gene ambiguous. This CDR3 has 13 residues. V shed 2 bases and J shed 5 bases, with 7 bases lying between them. Germline CDR1 and CDR2: MNHEY and SVGAGI. This CDR3 reads CASSYGQDNEQFF. The CDR3 DNA reads as TGTGCCAGCAGTTACGGGCAGGACAATGAGCAGTTCTTC.

V and J are TRBV7-9 and TRBJ2-2; TRBD2 matches 7 bases. Germline CDR1 is SEHNR and CDR2 is FQNEAQ (reference sequence). Trimming removed 4 bases from V and 1 base from J; junction bases left unmatched: 3. The CDR3 runs 15 residues. CDR3 protein: CASSYTSVNTGELFF. The CDR3 nucleotides are TGTGCCAGCAGCTATACTAGCGTGAACACCGGGGAGCTGTTTTTT.

The chain links TRBV19 to TRBJ1-4, with D possibly TRBD1 on 6 matching bases. Trimming shortened V by 6 bases and J by 6 bases, and 17 bases separated the two germline ends. The CDR3 runs to 15 residues. The germline V gene has CDR1 LNHDA and CDR2 SQIVND (reference sequence). CDR3 sequence (DNA): TGTGCCAGTAGCGCCGGACAGCGGTTTGATGAAAAACTGTTTTTT. Its protein product is CASSAGQRFDEKLFF.

This clone was observed a few times. The chain's CDR3 is CASSSRTKTGELFF. CDR3 DNA: TGTGCCAGTAGTTCCCGGACAAAAACCGGGGAGCTGTTTTTT. V is TRBV19 and J is TRBJ2-2; TRBD1 might be the D (5 bases). This CDR3 comprises 14 residues. CDR1 and CDR2 (germline): LNHDA, SQIVND (reference sequence). The V and J ends lost 5 bases and 5 bases respectively, with 12 bases between them.

This CDR3 is CASSTHTDTQYF. For the CDR3, the DNA is TGTGCCAGCAGTACACACACAGATACGCAGTATTTT. V is TRBV27 and J is TRBJ2-3; D uncertain. The V and J ends lost 5 bases and 2 bases respectively, with 5 bases between them. CDR3 length: 12 residues. The V gene's germline CDR1 is MNHEY and CDR2 SMNVEV (reference sequence).

CDR3 in DNA: TGCGCCAGCAGGTACAGGGCGGTCGGTGGCTACACCTTC. Its protein is CASRYRAVGGYTF. The chain links TRBV10-1 to TRBJ1-2; tentatively, D is TRBD1 (6 bases). CDR3 length equals 13 residues. Trimming removed 6 bases from V and 7 bases from J, with 15 bases in between. CDR1 is WNHNN and CDR2 is SYGVQD in the germline V gene (reference sequence).

This clone was recorded once. The V and J genes are TRBV28 and TRBJ2-7; D perhaps matches TRBD1 (6 bases). Trimming cost V 3 bases and J 4 bases, with 13 bases left between them. There are 14 residues in the CDR3. CDR1 is MDHEN and CDR2 is SYDVKM in the germline V gene. CDR3 protein: CASSLARGVYEQYF. In DNA, the CDR3 is TGTGCCAGCAGTTTGGCCAGGGGCGTATACGAGCAGTACTTC.

This chain connects TRBV30 to TRBJ1-1, with a weak D call TRBD1 (5 bases). The CDR3 is 13 residues long. The V end was cut by 2 bases, the J end by 1 base, with 8 bases between. The germline V gene has CDR1 GTSNPN and CDR2 SVGIG (reference sequence). This chain's CDR3 is CAWSSQENTEAFF. Written as DNA, the CDR3 is TGTGCCTGGAGTTCACAGGAGAACACTGAAGCTTTCTTT.